This is a list of T cell receptor beta chains from one sample in a study of identical twins. TCRdb reprocessed the 5' RACE reads via MiXCR and lists one record per CDR3 protein. Among under 350,000 distinct CDR3 sequences listed, 8.5% to 9.5% were seen once. These data also featured in a second study, about yellow fever vaccine responses in identical twins.

Sequencing input: CD8+ T cells sorted from blood. These receptors came from a woman in her late teens or twenties in good health. Each CDR3 is given with its conserved first and last residue. The D gene is left open where the match is weak. Only some rows state a clone size, as once, few, many or a class for expanded clones.

D	size	V	J	CDR3	DNA
NA	few	TRBV7-3	TRBJ2-4	CASSLDGERATSIQYF	TGTGCCAGCAGCTTAGATGGCGAGCGGGCGACTAGCATTCAGTACTTC
NA	many	TRBV6-2/TRBV6-3	TRBJ2-2	CASSPLGRETGELFF	TGTGCCAGCAGCCCCTTGGGGAGAGAAACCGGGGAGCTGTTTTTT
NA	many	TRBV29-1	TRBJ2-1	CSPSLSSGDLQFF	TGCAGCCCATCCTTGAGTAGCGGAGATCTCCAGTTCTTC
NA	few	TRBV6-1	TRBJ2-7	CASSPVDRDASYEQYF	TGTGCCAGCAGCCCCGTCGACCGGGACGCTTCCTACGAGCAGTACTTC
TRBD2	few	TRBV3-1	TRBJ2-2	CASGLAGGHTGELFF	TGTGCCAGCGGGCTAGCGGGGGGTCACACCGGGGAGCTGTTTTTT
NA	few	TRBV9	TRBJ2-7	CASSETNQDEQYF	TGTGCCAGCAGCGAGACAAATCAAGACGAGCAGTACTTC
TRBD1	few	TRBV7-8	TRBJ1-4	CASSLVAGGQEKLFF	TGTGCCAGCAGCTTAGTAGCAGGGGGACAGGAAAAACTGTTTTTT
NA	few	TRBV11-2	TRBJ1-4	CASSLDSAGRSTTNEKLFF	TGTGCCAGCAGCTTAGATTCGGCAGGGAGGTCGACAACTAATGAAAAACTGTTTTTT
NA	NA	TRBV12-5	TRBJ2-3	CASGLEGTQYF	TGTGCTAGTGGTTTGGAGGGAACGCAGTATTTT
NA	few	TRBV12-3/TRBV12-4	TRBJ1-5	CASRDNPGEPQHF	TGTGCCAGCAGGGACAATCCCGGTGAACCCCAGCATTTT
TRBD2	many	TRBV11-2	TRBJ2-5	CASSSRTSRRETQYF	TGTGCCAGCAGCTCCCGGACTAGCAGGAGAGAGACCCAGTACTTC
TRBD1	many	TRBV5-1	TRBJ2-7	CASSLTGGLHEQYF	TGCGCCAGCAGCTTGACAGGGGGCTTGCACGAGCAGTACTTC
TRBD2	NA	TRBV5-5	TRBJ2-3	CASSPGTSGAMGTDTQYF	TGTGCCAGCAGTCCTGGGACTAGCGGGGCCATGGGCACAGATACGCAGTATTTT
NA	many	TRBV6-4	TRBJ1-6	CASSDSSGSGSPLHF	TGTGCCAGCAGTGACTCGTCGGGTTCCGGTTCACCCCTCCACTTT
TRBD2	NA	TRBV6-2/TRBV6-3	TRBJ2-1	CASSPLAGQGQFF	TGTGCCAGCAGTCCCTTAGCGGGGCAGGGGCAGTTCTTC
TRBD2	few	TRBV7-6	TRBJ2-3	CASSLSPGLAGGPSTDTQYF	TGTGCCAGCAGCTTATCTCCGGGACTAGCGGGGGGCCCTAGCACAGATACGCAGTATTTT
TRBD1	NA	TRBV9	TRBJ1-6	CASSVSQGADSPLHF	TGTGCCAGCAGCGTATCACAGGGGGCAGATTCACCCCTCCACTTT
NA	many	TRBV9	TRBJ1-1	CASSVGAEGTEAFF	TGTGCCAGCAGCGTAGGCGCGGAGGGCACTGAAGCTTTCTTT
NA	NA	TRBV7-2	TRBJ1-2	CASSSGIANYGYTF	TGTGCCAGCAGCTCCGGGATCGCTAACTATGGCTACACCTTC
NA	NA	TRBV12-3/TRBV12-4	TRBJ2-1	CATSVGGNEQFF	TGTGCCACCAGCGTTGGGGGCAATGAGCAGTTCTTC
NA	few	TRBV5-1	TRBJ1-2	CASSLRGGYYGYTF	TGCGCCAGCAGCTTGCGGGGTGGGTACTATGGCTACACCTTC
NA	few	TRBV3-1	TRBJ1-1	CASSQRGEAFF	TGTGCCAGCAGCCAGAGGGGCGAGGCTTTCTTT